This TCR beta chain was recorded in a study of response to subunit inactivated influenza vaccine. Study-level results: The authors suggested that every seasonal influenza vaccination recruits few new T cells.

TCRdb redid the calling of the RT-PCR reads with MiXCR, one entry per CDR3 protein. The data hold a few hundred thousand distinct CDR3 sequences, with approximately 14% observed a single time. Germline V CDR1 and CDR2: DFQATT, SNEGSKA (reference sequence). CDR3 length equals 14 residues. In this sample, this clonotype turned up a few times. The antigen is unknown. The junction departs from germline at one end; a sequencing error may be responsible. The source of this sequence is a man aged 50-59 years who received an inactivated influenza vaccine. Sequencing used PBMCs from blood, obtained roughly 12 days after vaccination. V is TRBV20-1 and J is TRBJ1-2; D perhaps matches TRBD1 (5 bases). CDR3 sequence (DNA): TGCAGTACTAGTAAGCCAGGGCGGGACTATGGCTACACCTTC. This codes for CSTSKPGRDYGYTF.